This entry features one T cell receptor (beta chain) sequence. Its antigen remains unidentified. The data were obtained in a study of identical twins. Study-wide results and limits: Abundant cord blood beta clonotypes carried fewer insertions; memory repertoires showed none.

Template switching added a universal primer binding site, and final cDNA carried unique molecular identifiers. TCRdb reprocessed the 5' RACE reads via MiXCR and lists one record per CDR3 protein. The profile covers 500,000 or so distinct CDR3 sequences, with over 12% appearing a single time and roughly 0.5% taken by the ten largest. The donor group consisted entirely of healthy Caucasians. The data were also submitted as part of a second study, on yellow fever vaccine responses in identical twins. From that study: Vaccine-induced T cell responses in twins were reportedly observed to appear partly convergent, partly personalized.

This sequence originates from a woman aged 18-29 years in good health. Sequences were obtained from CD4+ T cells sorted from blood.

In DNA form, the CDR3 reads TGTGCCAGCAGCTTAGGACCAGGCAAAAACATTCAGTACTTC. This encodes CASSLGPGKNIQYF. V is TRBV7-9 and J is TRBJ2-4, with D unclear. Germline values: CDR1 SEHNR, CDR2 FQNEAQ (reference sequence). The CDR3 is 14 residues long. V was clipped by 1 base and J by 3 bases, with 7 bases between them. Using reference TRBV7-9 and TRBJ2-4 for the parts outside the CDR3, the full variable domain is DTGVSQNPRHKITKRGQNVTFRCDPISEHNRLYWYRQTLGQGPEFLTYFQNEAQLEKSRLLSDRFSAERPKGSFSTLEIQRTEQGDSAMYLCASSLGPGKNIQYFGAGTRLSVL.